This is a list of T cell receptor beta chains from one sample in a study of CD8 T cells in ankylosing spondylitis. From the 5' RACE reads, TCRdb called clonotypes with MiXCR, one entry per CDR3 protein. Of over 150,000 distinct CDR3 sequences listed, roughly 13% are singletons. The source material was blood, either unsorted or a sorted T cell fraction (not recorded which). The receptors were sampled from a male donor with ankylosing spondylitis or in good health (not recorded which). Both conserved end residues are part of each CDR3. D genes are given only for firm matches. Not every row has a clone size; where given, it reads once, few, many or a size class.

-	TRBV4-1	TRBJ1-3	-	CASSQEELYSGNTIYF	TGCGCCAGCAGCCAAGAGGAGCTTTACTCTGGAAACACCATATATTTT
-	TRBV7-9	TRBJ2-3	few	CASSDSVTDTQYF	TGTGCCAGCAGTGACAGTGTGACAGATACGCAGTATTTT
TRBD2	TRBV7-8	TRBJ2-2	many	CASSLEATSGPNTGELFF	TGTGCCAGCAGCTTAGAAGCCACTAGCGGGCCGAACACCGGGGAGCTGTTTTTT
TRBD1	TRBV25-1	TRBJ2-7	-	CASSGQGTYEQYF	TGTGCCAGCTCAGGACAGGGAACCTACGAGCAGTACTTC
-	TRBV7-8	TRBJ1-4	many	CASSVGTELNEKLFF	TGTGCCAGCAGCGTCGGGACGGAACTTAATGAAAAACTGTTTTTT
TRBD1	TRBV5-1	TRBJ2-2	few	CASSPRYLDRDNTGELFF	TGCGCCAGCAGCCCCCGTTATTTAGACAGGGACAACACCGGGGAGCTGTTTTTT
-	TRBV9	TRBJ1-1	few	CASRPGGGLTEAFF	TGTGCCAGCCGTCCAGGCGGGGGATTGACTGAAGCTTTCTTT
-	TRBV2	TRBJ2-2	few	CASMGQGRWTGELFF	TGTGCCAGCATGGGGCAGGGGAGGTGGACCGGGGAGCTGTTTTTT
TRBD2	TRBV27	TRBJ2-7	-	CASSLSTSGSSYEQYF	TGTGCCAGCAGTTTATCGACTAGCGGGAGTTCTTACGAGCAGTACTTC
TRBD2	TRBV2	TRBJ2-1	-	CASRELAGSSYNEQFF	TGTGCCAGCAGGGAACTAGCGGGTAGCTCCTACAATGAGCAGTTCTTC
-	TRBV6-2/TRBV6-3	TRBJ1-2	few	CASSYSGGNYGYTF	TGTGCCAGCAGTTACTCCGGGGGAAACTATGGCTACACCTTC
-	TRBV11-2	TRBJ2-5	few	CASNHPGEEETQYF	TGTGCCAGCAACCACCCAGGGGAGGAAGAGACCCAGTACTTC
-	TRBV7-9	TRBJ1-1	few	CASSSGRENTEAFF	TGTGCCAGCAGCTCGGGCAGGGAGAACACTGAAGCTTTCTTT
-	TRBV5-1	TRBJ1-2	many	CASSLGGSYGYTF	TGCGCCAGCAGCTTAGGGGGTTCCTATGGCTACACCTTC
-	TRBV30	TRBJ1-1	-	CAWSVDTEAFF	TGTGCCTGGAGTGTAGATACTGAAGCTTTCTTT
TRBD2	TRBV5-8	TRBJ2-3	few	CASSFGLAGGTDTQYF	TGTGCCAGCAGCTTCGGACTAGCGGGAGGGACAGATACGCAGTATTTT
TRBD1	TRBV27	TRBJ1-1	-	CASSLSRTGTAFF	TGTGCCAGCAGTTTATCGAGGACAGGGACGGCTTTCTTT
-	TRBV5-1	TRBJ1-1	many	CASSLARGNTEAFF	TGCGCCAGCAGCTTGGCCAGGGGTAACACTGAAGCTTTCTTT
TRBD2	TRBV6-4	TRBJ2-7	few	CASSDLAGGEQYF	TGTGCCAGCAGTGACTTAGCGGGAGGCGAGCAGTACTTC
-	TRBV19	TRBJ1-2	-	CASSIMNNLPTF	TGTGCCAGTAGTATAATGAACAACCTCCCCACCTTC
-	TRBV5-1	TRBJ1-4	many	CASSSDEKLFF	TGCGCCAGCAGCTCGGACGAAAAACTGTTTTTT
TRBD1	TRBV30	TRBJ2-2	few	CAFPTGVDGGELFF	TGTGCCTTCCCGACAGGGGTTGATGGCGGGGAGCTGTTTTTT
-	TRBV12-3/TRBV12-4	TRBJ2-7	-	CASSPAALGREQYF	TGTGCCAGCAGCCCCGCGGCTCTAGGTCGCGAGCAGTACTTC
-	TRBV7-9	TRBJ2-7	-	CASSQRMVGASAYEQYF	TGTGCCAGCAGCCAAAGGATGGTCGGGGCCTCAGCCTACGAGCAGTACTTC
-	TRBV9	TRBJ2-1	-	CASSLSSGTNNEQFF	TGTGCCAGCAGCTTGAGTTCTGGCACAAACAATGAGCAGTTCTTC
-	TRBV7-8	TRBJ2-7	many	CASSLEVLTGDEQYF	TGTGCCAGCAGCTTAGAGGTTCTGACAGGTGACGAGCAGTACTTC